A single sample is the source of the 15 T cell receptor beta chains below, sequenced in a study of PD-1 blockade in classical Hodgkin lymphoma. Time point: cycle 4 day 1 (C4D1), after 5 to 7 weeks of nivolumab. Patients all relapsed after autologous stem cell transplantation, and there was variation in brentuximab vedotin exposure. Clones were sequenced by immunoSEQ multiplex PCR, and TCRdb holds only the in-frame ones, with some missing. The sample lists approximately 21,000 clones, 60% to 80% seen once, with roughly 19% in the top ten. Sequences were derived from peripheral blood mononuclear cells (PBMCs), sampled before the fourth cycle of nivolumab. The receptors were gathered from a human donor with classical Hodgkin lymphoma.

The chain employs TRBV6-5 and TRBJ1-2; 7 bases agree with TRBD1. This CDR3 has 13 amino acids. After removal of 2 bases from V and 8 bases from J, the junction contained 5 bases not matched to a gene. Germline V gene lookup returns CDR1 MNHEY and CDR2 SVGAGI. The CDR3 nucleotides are TGTGCCAGCAGTTACGGGACAGTTTTCGGCTACACCTTC. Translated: CASSYGTVFGYTF.

Here the CDR3 DNA reads TGTGCCATCAGCGAACAGGGTTGGGAGACCCAGTACTTC. It yields the protein CAISEQGWETQYF. The chain is built from TRBV10-3 and TRBJ2-5; a possible D gene is TRBD1 (6 bases). V was pared by 6 bases and J by 5 bases, with 13 bases between. The CDR3 covers 13 residues. CDR1 is ENHRY, CDR2 SYGVKD, per germline.

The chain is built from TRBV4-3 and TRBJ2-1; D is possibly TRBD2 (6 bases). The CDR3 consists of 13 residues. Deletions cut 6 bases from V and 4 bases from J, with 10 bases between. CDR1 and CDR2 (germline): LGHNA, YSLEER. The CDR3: CASSPTSYNEQFF. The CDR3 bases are TGCGCCAGCAGTCCGACTAGTTACAATGAGCAGTTCTTC.

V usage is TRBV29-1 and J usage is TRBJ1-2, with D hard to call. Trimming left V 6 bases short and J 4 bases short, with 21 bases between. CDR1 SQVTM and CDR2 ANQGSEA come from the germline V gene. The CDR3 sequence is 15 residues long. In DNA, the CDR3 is TGCAGCGTAAGAGAGGTTCTGGGCCGGACCTATGGCTACACCTTC. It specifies CSVREVLGRTYGYTF.

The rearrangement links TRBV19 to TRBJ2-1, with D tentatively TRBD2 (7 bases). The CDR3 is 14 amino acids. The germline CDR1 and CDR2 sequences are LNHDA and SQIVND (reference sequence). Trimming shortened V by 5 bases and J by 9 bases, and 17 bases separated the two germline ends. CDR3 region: CASSFGGGLREQFF. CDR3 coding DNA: TGTGCCAGTAGTTTTGGGGGGGGGCTCCGTGAGCAGTTCTTC.

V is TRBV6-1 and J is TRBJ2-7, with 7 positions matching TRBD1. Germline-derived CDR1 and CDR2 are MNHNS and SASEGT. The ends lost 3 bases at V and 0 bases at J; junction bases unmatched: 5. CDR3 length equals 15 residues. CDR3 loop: CASSDRQGYSYEQYF. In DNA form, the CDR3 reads TGTGCCAGCAGTGACCGACAGGGATACTCCTACGAGCAGTACTTC.

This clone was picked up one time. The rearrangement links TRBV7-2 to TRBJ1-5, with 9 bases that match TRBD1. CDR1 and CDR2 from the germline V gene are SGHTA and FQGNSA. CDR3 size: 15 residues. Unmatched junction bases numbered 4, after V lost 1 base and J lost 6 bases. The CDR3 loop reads CASSLVPGQGQPQHF. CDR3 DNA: TGTGCCAGCAGCTTAGTCCCGGGACAGGGTCAGCCCCAGCATTTT.

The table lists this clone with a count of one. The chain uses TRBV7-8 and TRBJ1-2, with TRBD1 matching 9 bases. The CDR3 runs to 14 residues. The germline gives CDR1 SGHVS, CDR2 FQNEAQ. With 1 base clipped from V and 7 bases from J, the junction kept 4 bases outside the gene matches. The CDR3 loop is CASSLGGQGSGYTF. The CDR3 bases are TGTGCCAGCAGCTTAGGGGGACAGGGATCTGGCTACACCTTC.

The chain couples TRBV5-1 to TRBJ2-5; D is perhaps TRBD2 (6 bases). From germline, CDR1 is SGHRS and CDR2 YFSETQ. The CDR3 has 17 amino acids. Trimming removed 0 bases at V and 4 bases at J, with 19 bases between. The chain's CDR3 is CASSLERGGASSETQYF. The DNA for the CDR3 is TGCGCCAGCAGCTTGGAACGCGGAGGGGCCTCCTCAGAGACCCAGTACTTC.

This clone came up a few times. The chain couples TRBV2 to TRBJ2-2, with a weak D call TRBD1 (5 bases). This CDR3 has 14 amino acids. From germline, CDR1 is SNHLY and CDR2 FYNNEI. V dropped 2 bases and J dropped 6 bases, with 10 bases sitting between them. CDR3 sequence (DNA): TGTGCCAGCAGTGAACAGGGTGGTTCCGGGGAGCTGTTTTTT. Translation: CASSEQGGSGELFF.

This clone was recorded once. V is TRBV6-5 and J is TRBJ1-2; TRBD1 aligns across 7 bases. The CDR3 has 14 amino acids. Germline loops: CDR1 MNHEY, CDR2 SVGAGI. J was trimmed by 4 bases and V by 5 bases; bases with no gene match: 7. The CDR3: CASSERTGLYGYTF. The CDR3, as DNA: TGTGCCAGCAGTGAGAGGACAGGACTCTATGGCTACACCTTC.

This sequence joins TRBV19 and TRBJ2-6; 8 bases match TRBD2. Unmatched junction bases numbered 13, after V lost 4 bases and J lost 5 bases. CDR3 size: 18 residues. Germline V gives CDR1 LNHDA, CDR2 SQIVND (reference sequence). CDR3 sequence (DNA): TGTGCCAGTAGTAGCGGGAGGACAAATCACAGTCGGGCCAACGTCCTGACTTTC. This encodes CASSSGRTNHSRANVLTF.

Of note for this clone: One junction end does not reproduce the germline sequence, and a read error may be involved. The CDR3 DNA is TGCGCCAGCAGCCCAGGGACAACTGCAAACTATGGCTACACCTTC. This sequence encodes CASSPGTTANYGYTF. The chain carries TRBV11-2 and TRBJ1-2; the D gene is possibly TRBD1 (6 bases). The CDR3 is 15 residues long. Germline V gene sequence: CDR1 SGHAT, CDR2 FQNNGV.

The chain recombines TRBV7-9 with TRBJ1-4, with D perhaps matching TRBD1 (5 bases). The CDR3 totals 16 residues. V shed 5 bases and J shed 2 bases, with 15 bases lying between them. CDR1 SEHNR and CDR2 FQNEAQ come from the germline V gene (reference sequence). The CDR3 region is CASSPRRVGTNEKLFF. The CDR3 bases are TGTGCCAGCAGCCCGCGCAGGGTGGGGACTAATGAAAAACTGTTTTTT.

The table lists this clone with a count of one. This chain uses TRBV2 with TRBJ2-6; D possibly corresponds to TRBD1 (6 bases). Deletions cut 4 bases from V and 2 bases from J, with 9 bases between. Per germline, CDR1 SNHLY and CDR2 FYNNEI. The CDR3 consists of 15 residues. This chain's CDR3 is CASSVEGAGANVLTF. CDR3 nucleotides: TGTGCCAGCAGTGTCGAGGGGGCTGGGGCCAACGTCCTGACTTTC.